This T cell receptor (beta chain) derives from a study of regulatory T cells in long-lasting Graves disease. Study outcomes and limitations: Persistent disease was characterized by preferential usage of TRBV28, TRBJ1-2 and TRBJ2-5. Since the sample size was small, accuracy may have been reduced. Graves' patients with persistent disease showed TCR diversity lower than patients newly diagnosed.

Assembly of TCR beta libraries relied on iRepertoire HTBI primers together with Arm-PCR of CDR3 regions. A single record per CDR3 protein comes from TCRdb applying MiXCR to the multiplex PCR reads. The sample lists some 420,000 distinct CDR3 sequences, roughly 23% occurring once. On this clonotype: Its matching antigen is unknown.

The time point here: persistent/refractory GD, antithyroid drugs over 5 years with positive TRAb. PBMC RNA served as the TCR library source. EDTA tubes were used for drawing about 9 milliliters of peripheral blood. V was clipped by 3 bases and J by 3 bases; unmatched bases: 6. Per germline, CDR1 SQVTM and CDR2 ANQGSEA. This CDR3 comprises 15 residues. The sequencing used peripheral blood mononuclear cells (PBMCs), collected when the disease was refractory, from a patient treated with antithyroid drugs. The receptor was isolated from a female donor with Graves disease. V and J are TRBV29-1 and TRBJ2-7, with 12 bases fitting TRBD2. The DNA for the CDR3 is TGCAGCGTTGAGACTAGCGGGAGTCTGTTCTACGAGCAGTACTTC. It specifies CSVETSGSLFYEQYF.